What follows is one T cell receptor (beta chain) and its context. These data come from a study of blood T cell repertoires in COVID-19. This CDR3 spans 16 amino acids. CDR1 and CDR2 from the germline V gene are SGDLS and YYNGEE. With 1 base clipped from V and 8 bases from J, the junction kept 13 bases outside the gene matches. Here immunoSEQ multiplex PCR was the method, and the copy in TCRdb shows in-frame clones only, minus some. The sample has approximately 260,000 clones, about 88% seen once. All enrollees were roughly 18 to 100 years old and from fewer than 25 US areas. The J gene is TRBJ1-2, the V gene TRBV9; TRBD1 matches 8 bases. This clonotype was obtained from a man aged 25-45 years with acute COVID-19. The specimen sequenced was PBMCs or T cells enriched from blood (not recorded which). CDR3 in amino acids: CASSVSSPQGAGGYTF. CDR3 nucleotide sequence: TGTGCCAGCAGCGTAAGTTCCCCTCAGGGGGCCGGCGGCTACACCTTC.